One and the same sample provided the 23 T cell receptor beta chains below, sequenced in a study of T cells in Graves' hyperthyroidism and ophthalmopathy. RNA transcripts served as the template for amplifying TCR beta CDR3 regions. First-round RT-PCR targeting the TCR CDR3 was performed with the HTBI primer set. One entry per CDR3 protein results from TCRdb running MiXCR on the multiplex PCR reads. The top ten clones hold under 40% of a sample with about 300,000 distinct CDR3 sequences, approximately 18% of them seen once. The material sequenced was blood. The receptor set was obtained from a man in his fifties or sixties with Graves' ophthalmopathy.

This clonotype has a count of ten or more. The DNA for the CDR3 is TGCGCCAGCAGCCCCGAGGGGCATATCTCCTACAATGAGCAGTTCTTC. This encodes CASSPEGHISYNEQFF. The chain combines TRBV5-1 with TRBJ2-1; D may match TRBD1 or TRBD2 (5 bases each). This CDR3 is 16 amino acids long. With 4 bases removed from V and 0 bases from J, the gap between germline ends came to 14 bases. Per germline, CDR1 SGHRS and CDR2 YFSETQ.

The rearrangement links TRBV7-9 to TRBJ2-6; 8 nucleotides line up with TRBD1. The CDR3 totals 19 residues. V was clipped by 1 base and J by 0 bases; unmatched bases: 8. From germline, CDR1 is SEHNR and CDR2 FQNEAQ (reference sequence). The CDR3 sequence: CASSLGRDRLNSGANVLTF. CDR3 coding DNA: TGTGCCAGCAGCTTAGGCCGGGACAGGTTGAACTCTGGGGCCAACGTCCTGACTTTC.

This chain connects TRBV20-1 to TRBJ2-7; D not resolved. The CDR3 runs to 13 residues. Per germline, CDR1 DFQATT and CDR2 SNEGSKA (reference sequence). V was pared by 0 bases and J by 4 bases, with 10 bases between. The CDR3 sequence is CSAREFKYYEQYF. CDR3 DNA: TGCAGTGCTAGAGAGTTCAAGTATTACGAGCAGTACTTC.

The chain recombines TRBV2 with TRBJ2-3, with 10 bases fitting TRBD1. After removal of 5 bases from V and 4 bases from J, the junction contained 6 bases not matched to a gene. Looked up from germline, CDR1 is SNHLY and CDR2 is FYNNEI. This CDR3 comprises 15 residues. The CDR3: CASSKWDRGSDTQYF. CDR3 DNA sequence: TGTGCCAGCAGTAAATGGGACAGGGGTTCAGATACGCAGTATTTT.

This clonotype was seen repeatedly, ten times or more. This rearrangement joins TRBV18 to TRBJ2-3; D could derive from TRBD1 or TRBD2 (5 bases each). The CDR3 consists of 14 residues. V was clipped by 3 bases and J by 0 bases, with 7 bases between them. Germline V gene data show CDR1 as KGHSH and CDR2 as LQKENI. CDR3 loop: CASSPGPSTDTQYF. The DNA of the CDR3 is TGTGCCAGCTCACCGGGACCTAGCACAGATACGCAGTATTTT.

The chain couples TRBV7-6 to TRBJ2-6; possible D gene TRBD2, 7 bases. CDR3 length: 16 amino acids. V lost 8 bases to trimming and J lost 0 bases, with 14 bases between them. Germline V gives CDR1 SGHVS, CDR2 FNYEAQ. Written as DNA, the CDR3 is TGTGCCAGCGGCCGGGGAGGGGGCTCTGGGGCCAACGTCCTGACTTTC. Protein product: CASGRGGGSGANVLTF.

The table lists this clonotype with a few counts. The rearrangement joins TRBV18 to TRBJ2-3; 7 positions match TRBD1. The V gene end was trimmed by 0 bases and the J gene end by 7 bases; junction bases not matched to a gene: 4. This CDR3 comprises 14 residues. CDR1 KGHSH and CDR2 LQKENI come from the germline V gene. The CDR3 sequence: CASSPPTGLNTQYF. The DNA of the CDR3 is TGTGCCAGCTCACCACCGACAGGGTTGAATACGCAGTATTTT.

J is TRBJ2-2 and V is TRBV9; 14 nucleotides line up with TRBD2. Per the germline V gene, CDR1 is SGDLS and CDR2 is YYNGEE. J lost 4 bases, V lost 4 bases, and 9 bases had no gene match. The length of the CDR3 is 18 residues. The CDR3 nucleotides read TGTGCCAGCAGCAAGACCGGGACTAGCGGGAGCGTCACCGGGGAGCTGTTTTTT. This gives the protein CASSKTGTSGSVTGELFF.

In this sample, this clonotype turned up many times. The J gene is TRBJ1-5, the V gene TRBV27; D perhaps matches TRBD1 (5 bases). V lost 0 bases and J lost 6, with 18 bases in between. Germline CDR1 reads MNHEY; CDR2 reads SMNVEV (reference sequence). This CDR3 comprises 17 residues. The CDR3 DNA reads as TGTGCCAGCAGTTTATCAAAGGGGCACAGTACTATTCAGCCCCAGCATTTT. This translates into CASSLSKGHSTIQPQHF.

The chain carries TRBV5-6 and TRBJ1-3; tentative D call: TRBD1 (6 bases). The CDR3 length is 18 residues. CDR1 SGHDT and CDR2 YYEEEE come from the germline V gene. Trimming took off 4 bases at V and 0 bases at J, with 20 bases between the two ends. The CDR3: CASSPPRGLSLSGNTIYF. In DNA, the CDR3 is TGTGCCAGCAGCCCCCCCCGGGGGCTTAGCCTCTCTGGAAACACCATATATTTT.

This clonotype was found many times. The rearrangement links TRBV2 to TRBJ2-3, with 8 nucleotides matching TRBD2. CDR1 and CDR2 from the germline V gene are SNHLY and FYNNEI. This CDR3 is built from 15 residues. Losses at the gene ends were 0 bases for V and 1 base for J; bases not matched to a gene: 0. This CDR3 reads CASSEAGLGTDTQYF. The CDR3 DNA reads TGTGCCAGCAGTGAAGCGGGACTAGGCACAGATACGCAGTATTTT.

The chain carries TRBV6-1 and TRBJ2-5, with 8 bases matching TRBD1. The CDR3 is 19 residues long. The germline gives CDR1 MNHNS, CDR2 SASEGT. V was pared by 6 bases and J by 1 base, with 19 bases of the junction left unmatched. This CDR3 is CASSLRRRIPGQAQETQYF. CDR3 nucleotide sequence: TGTGCCAGCAGCCTCAGACGGAGAATACCGGGACAGGCCCAAGAGACCCAGTACTTC.

This clonotype was seen many times. This chain links TRBV7-3 with TRBJ2-3; D not certain. The CDR3 covers 13 residues. Germline CDR1 is SGHTA and CDR2 is FQGTGA. V gave up 0 bases and J gave up 5 bases, with 6 bases separating them. CDR3 DNA sequence: TGTGCCAGCAGCTTAACTCGGGTAGATACGCAGTATTTT. Protein: CASSLTRVDTQYF. The complete variable domain, with remaining parts taken from reference TRBV7-3 and TRBJ2-3, reads GAGVSQTPSNKVTEKGKYVELRCDPISGHTALYWYRQSLGQGPEFLIYFQGTGAADDSGLPNDRFFAVRPEGSVSTLKIQRTERGDSAVYLCASSLTRVDTQYFGPGTRLTVL.

The chain carries TRBV20-1 and TRBJ2-3; TRBD1 is a possible D gene (5 bases). This CDR3 has 15 residues. CDR1 is DFQATT, CDR2 SNEGSKA, per germline (reference sequence). V was cut by 6 bases and J by 6 bases, with 22 bases left in between. CDR3 protein: CSALPRAGFSDTQYF. CDR3 coding DNA: TGCAGTGCGCTCCCCAGGGCTGGTTTTAGCGATACGCAGTATTTT.

The CDR3 spells CASSSPPTGKGETQYF. The CDR3 DNA sequence: TGTGCCAGCAGCTCGCCCCCCACAGGAAAGGGAGAGACCCAGTACTTC. The rearrangement links TRBV5-8 to TRBJ2-5; possible D gene TRBD1, 5 bases. Germline CDR1 is SGHTS and CDR2 is YDEGEE. Trimming removed 3 bases at V and 4 bases at J, with 19 bases between. The CDR3 consists of 16 residues. The full variable domain, completed using reference TRBV5-8 and TRBJ2-5, is EAGVTQSPTHLIKTRGQQATLRCSPISGHTSVYWYQQALGLGLQFLLWYDEGEERNRGNFPPRFSGRQFPNYSSELNVNALELEDSALYLCASSSPPTGKGETQYFGPGTRLLVL.

In this sample, this clonotype turned up a few times. The V and J genes are TRBV27 and TRBJ1-2; 8 nucleotides match TRBD1. From germline, CDR1 is MNHEY and CDR2 SMNVEV (reference sequence). The V segment lost 5 bases and the J segment 8 bases; nucleotides outside the gene matches: 4. The CDR3 contains 12 residues. The CDR3 loop reads CASSDRGEGYTF. The DNA of the CDR3 is TGTGCCAGCAGTGACAGGGGAGAAGGCTACACCTTC.

This clonotype was counted once. Just one base apart from a much larger clone, this may be a read error. V usage is TRBV28 and J usage is TRBJ2-7, with 7 positions matching TRBD2. The germline CDR1 and CDR2 sequences are MDHEN and SYDVKM. The V gene end was trimmed by 8 bases and the J gene end by 3 bases; junction bases not matched to a gene: 10. The CDR3 runs to 14 residues. CDR3 in amino acids: CASLLAEPGYEQYF. CDR3 coding DNA: TGTGCCAGCCTGCTAGCGGAACCAGGCTACGAGCAGTACTTC.

This clonotype came up many times. This sequence joins TRBV28 and TRBJ2-3; 8 nucleotides align to TRBD2. J was trimmed by 2 bases and V by 6 bases; bases with no gene match: 10. This CDR3 spans 16 amino acids. Germline CDR1 reads MDHEN; CDR2 reads SYDVKM. CDR3 amino acids: CASSPSGAGDTDTQYF. CDR3 DNA: TGTGCCAGCAGCCCCTCCGGAGCGGGAGACACAGATACGCAGTATTTT.

The genes are TRBV20-1 and TRBJ2-3; D is perhaps TRBD2 (7 bases). Germline CDR1 and CDR2: DFQATT and SNEGSKA (reference sequence). There are 14 residues in the CDR3. Trimming pared 0 bases from V and 6 bases from J, leaving 13 bases between. The CDR3 bases are TGCAGTGCTAGAGATCCGCGGGGGCCCGATACGCAGTATTTT. Its protein product is CSARDPRGPDTQYF.

In the case of this clonotype: An end of the junction does not agree with germline; a read error may underlie this. The chain recombines TRBV4-1 with TRBJ2-7; 11 bases fit TRBD2. The CDR3 consists of 16 residues. Per germline, CDR1 MGHRA and CDR2 YSYEKL. CDR3 DNA sequence: TGTGCCAGCAGCCAAGAGACTAGCGGGAACTCCTACGAGCAGTACTTC. It specifies CASSQETSGNSYEQYF.

This clonotype occurred many times. V is TRBV5-1 and J is TRBJ2-2; D may be TRBD2 (5 bases). Germline V gene lookup returns CDR1 SGHRS and CDR2 YFSETQ. The CDR3 has 14 amino acids. Between the trimmed V and J ends, which lost 4 bases and 1 base, there was a span of 8 bases. This CDR3 is CASSGSGNTGELFF. CDR3 in DNA: TGCGCCAGCAGCGGGAGCGGGAACACCGGGGAGCTGTTTTTT.

This clonotype appeared many times. V gene TRBV20-1 combines with J gene TRBJ2-1; 10 nucleotides agree with TRBD2. The CDR3 has 15 amino acids. CDR1 and CDR2 from the germline V gene are DFQATT and SNEGSKA (reference sequence). The ends lost 7 bases at V and 0 bases at J; junction bases unmatched: 6. The CDR3 spells CSGTSGISSYNEQFF. In DNA form, the CDR3 reads TGCAGTGGCACTAGCGGGATCAGCTCCTACAATGAGCAGTTCTTC.

Many counts were recorded for this clonotype. The chain has TRBV3-1 and TRBJ1-4; possibly TRBD1 for D (6 bases). The length of the CDR3 is 13 residues. V was pared by 6 bases and J by 11 bases, with 16 bases between. Germline CDR1 is LGHDT and CDR2 is YNNKEL (reference sequence). The CDR3 here is CASRLDSRSKLFF. The CDR3 DNA reads TGTGCCAGCAGACTGGACAGCCGGTCTAAACTGTTTTTT.